The 12 T cell receptor beta chains presented below share a single source sample, sequenced in a study of response to subunit inactivated influenza vaccine. Via MiXCR, TCRdb re-called the RT-PCR reads, giving one row per CDR3 protein. The sample carries approximately 500,000 distinct CDR3 sequences, 10% to 15% recorded once. The sequencing here drew on PBMCs from blood, taken 35 to 45 days after vaccination. The source of these receptors is a man aged 45 to 65 who received an inactivated influenza vaccine.

This clonotype was seen only a few times. The gene calls are TRBV7-2 and TRBJ1-2; D unclear. There are 15 residues in the CDR3. The V gene lost 1 base and the J gene lost 2 bases, with 11 bases spanning the gap. The germline V gene encodes CDR1 SGHTA and CDR2 FQGNSA. CDR3 DNA: TGTGCCAGCAGCTTAGGCTCCCTTCTGAACTATGGCTACACCTTC. Translated: CASSLGSLLNYGYTF.

There are many counts of this clonotype. The V gene is TRBV27, the J gene TRBJ2-5; 8 bases map to TRBD1. Germline lookup yields CDR1 MNHEY and CDR2 SMNVEV (reference sequence). The junction had 5 bases not matched to a gene; V was cut back by 4 bases and J by 4 bases. This CDR3 has 14 residues. CDR3 amino acids: CASSSGQGRETQYF. The CDR3 DNA sequence: TGTGCCAGCAGTTCCGGACAGGGAAGAGAGACCCAGTACTTC.

The CDR3 sequence is CASSAASGGDETQYF. The DNA of the CDR3 is TGTGCCAGCAGTGCCGCTTCAGGGGGAGACGAGACCCAGTACTTC. V and J are TRBV25-1 and TRBJ2-5; 7 positions agree with TRBD1. Per germline, CDR1 MGHDK and CDR2 SYGVNS. The CDR3 has 15 amino acids. V gave up 4 bases and J gave up 5 bases; unmatched junction bases: 10.

This clonotype was detected a few times. The rearrangement links TRBV12-3 or TRBV12-4 to TRBJ2-7; D perhaps matches TRBD1 (6 bases). Trimming shortened V by 5 bases and J by 7 bases, and 15 bases separated the two germline ends. This CDR3 region has 13 residues. Here the CDR3 DNA reads TGTGCCAGCAGTCTCAACGACAGGTCTGAGCAGTACTTC. As protein: CASSLNDRSEQYF.

This clonotype showed up just a few times. DNA for the CDR3: TGCGCCAGCAGTGTGGGGCTGGCCGGGGAGCTGTTTTTT. Protein product: CASSVGLAGELFF. This chain joins TRBV5-1 and TRBJ2-2; D may be TRBD1 (5 bases). Germline assignment: CDR1 SGHRS and CDR2 YFSETQ. V lost 5 bases and J lost 6, with 11 bases in between. This CDR3 is 13 amino acids long.

This clonotype was seen only once. The chain is built from TRBV2 and TRBJ2-1; TRBD2 agrees at 10 bases. Unmatched junction bases numbered 8, after V lost 4 bases and J lost 2 bases. This CDR3 region has 17 residues. Germline V lookup: CDR1 SNHLY, CDR2 FYNNEI. The CDR3 coding sequence is TGTGCCAGCAGTGTATCCCTAGCGGGAGCCGCCTACAATGAGCAGTTCTTC. It yields the protein CASSVSLAGAAYNEQFF.

V and J are TRBV4-3 and TRBJ2-1, with a weak D call TRBD2 (6 bases). This CDR3 spans 16 amino acids. Trimming took 0 bases from V and 5 from J, leaving 14 bases between them. CDR1 and CDR2 from the germline V gene are LGHNA and YSLEER. The CDR3 here is CASSQDRGIADNEQFF. CDR3 coding DNA: TGCGCCAGCAGCCAAGATCGGGGAATAGCGGACAATGAGCAGTTCTTC.

This sequence joins TRBV5-1 and TRBJ2-1; 10 bases agree with TRBD2. Germline V gene lookup returns CDR1 SGHRS and CDR2 YFSETQ. The CDR3 sequence is 16 residues long. Trimming at V came to 3 bases and at J to 1 base, leaving 4 bases not matched to a gene. The CDR3 DNA sequence: TGCGCCAGCAGCTACATTAGCGGGAGGTCCTACAATGAGCAGTTCTTC. Translation gives CASSYISGRSYNEQFF.

This clonotype has ten or more counts. This chain links TRBV10-3 with TRBJ2-5; perhaps D is TRBD1 or TRBD2 (5 bases each). CDR1 ENHRY and CDR2 SYGVKD come from the germline V gene. With 2 bases removed from V and 0 bases from J, the gap between germline ends came to 10 bases. This CDR3 spans 15 amino acids. In nucleotides, the CDR3 is TGTGCCATCAGTGAGGTCCTGGGGGACCAAGAGACCCAGTACTTC. Its protein is CAISEVLGDQETQYF.

This clonotype was seen more than once but under ten times. This chain connects TRBV5-6 to TRBJ2-1; TRBD2 aligns across 7 bases. With V trimmed by 2 bases and J by 3 bases, 2 bases remained unmatched. CDR1 and CDR2 from the germline V gene are SGHDT and YYEEEE. The CDR3 runs 14 residues. In DNA form, the CDR3 reads TGTGCCAGCAGCTTCGGGGGGTTCTACAATGAGCAGTTCTTC. This gives the protein CASSFGGFYNEQFF.

The V and J genes are TRBV2 and TRBJ2-2; D call uncertain. Germline V gene data show CDR1 as SNHLY and CDR2 as FYNNEI. V lost 6 bases and J lost 0, with 8 bases in between. The CDR3 extends over 14 amino acids. The CDR3 nucleotides read TGTGCCAGCAGCAGTCGGGCGAACACCGGGGAGCTGTTTTTT. This translates into CASSSRANTGELFF. The variable domain in full, completed from reference TRBV2 and TRBJ2-2, reads EPEVTQTPSHQVTQMGQEVILRCVPISNHLYFYWYRQILGQKVEFLVSFYNNEISEKSEIFDDQFSVERPDGSNFTLKIRSTKLEDSAMYFCASSSRANTGELFFGEGSRLTVL.

This clonotype has just a few counts. The chain is built from TRBV7-3 and TRBJ2-3, with 7 bases lining up with TRBD2. The CDR3 extends over 17 amino acids. The germline CDR1 and CDR2 sequences are SGHTA and FQGTGA. Trimming cost V 1 base and J 4 bases; bases outside gene matches: 11. CDR3 amino acids: CASSLSPLGRAADTQYF. Here the CDR3 DNA reads TGTGCCAGCAGCTTAAGTCCCTTGGGGAGGGCGGCAGATACGCAGTATTTT. Variable domain in full (rest from reference TRBV7-3 and TRBJ2-3): GAGVSQTPSNKVTEKGKYVELRCDPISGHTALYWYRQSLGQGPEFLIYFQGTGAADDSGLPNDRFFAVRPEGSVSTLKIQRTERGDSAVYLCASSLSPLGRAADTQYFGPGTRLTVL.